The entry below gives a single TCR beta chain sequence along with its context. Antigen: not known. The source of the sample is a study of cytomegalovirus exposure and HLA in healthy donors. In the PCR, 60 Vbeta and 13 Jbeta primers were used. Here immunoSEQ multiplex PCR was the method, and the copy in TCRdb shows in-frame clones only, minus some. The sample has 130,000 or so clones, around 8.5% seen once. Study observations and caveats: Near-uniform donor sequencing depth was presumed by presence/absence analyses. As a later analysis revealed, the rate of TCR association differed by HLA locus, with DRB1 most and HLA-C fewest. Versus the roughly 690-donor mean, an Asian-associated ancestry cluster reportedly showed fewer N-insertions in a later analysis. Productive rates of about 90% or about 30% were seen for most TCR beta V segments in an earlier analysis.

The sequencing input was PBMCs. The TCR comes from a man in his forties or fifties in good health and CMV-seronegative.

CDR3 coding DNA: TGTGCCAGTCGCCGGGGACAGAGCACCGGGGAGCTGTTTTTT. Translated: CASRRGQSTGELFF. The chain uses TRBV6-6 and TRBJ2-2; 7 nucleotides line up with TRBD1. This CDR3 contains 14 residues. The germline V gene has CDR1 MNHNY and CDR2 SVGAGI (reference sequence). V dropped 9 bases and J dropped 4; count of bases not matched to a gene: 8.